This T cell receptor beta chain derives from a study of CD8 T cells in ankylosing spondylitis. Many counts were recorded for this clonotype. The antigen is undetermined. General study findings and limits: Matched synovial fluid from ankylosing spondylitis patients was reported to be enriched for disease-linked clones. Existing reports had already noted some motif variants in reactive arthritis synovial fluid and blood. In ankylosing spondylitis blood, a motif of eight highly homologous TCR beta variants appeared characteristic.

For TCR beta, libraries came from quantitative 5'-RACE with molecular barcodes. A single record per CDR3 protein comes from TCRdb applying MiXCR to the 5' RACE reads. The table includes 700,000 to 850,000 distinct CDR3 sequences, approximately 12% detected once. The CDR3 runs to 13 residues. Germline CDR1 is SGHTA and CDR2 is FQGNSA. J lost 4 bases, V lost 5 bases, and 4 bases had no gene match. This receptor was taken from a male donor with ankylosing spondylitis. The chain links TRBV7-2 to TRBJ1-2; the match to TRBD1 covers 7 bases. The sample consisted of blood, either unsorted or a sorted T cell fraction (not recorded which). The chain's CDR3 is CASSPRDSYGYTF. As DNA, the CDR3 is TGTGCCAGCAGCCCCCGGGACAGCTATGGCTACACCTTC.